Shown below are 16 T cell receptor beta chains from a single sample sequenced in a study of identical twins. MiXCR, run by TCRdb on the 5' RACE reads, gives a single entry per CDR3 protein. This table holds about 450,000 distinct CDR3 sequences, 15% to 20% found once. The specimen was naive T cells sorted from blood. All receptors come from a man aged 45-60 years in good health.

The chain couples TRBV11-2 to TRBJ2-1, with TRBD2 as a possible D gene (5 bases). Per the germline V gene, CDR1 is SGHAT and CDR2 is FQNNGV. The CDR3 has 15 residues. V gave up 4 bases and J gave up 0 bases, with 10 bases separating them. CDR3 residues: CASSWVGSSYNEQFF. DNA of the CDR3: TGTGCCAGCAGCTGGGTAGGGAGCTCCTACAATGAGCAGTTCTTC.

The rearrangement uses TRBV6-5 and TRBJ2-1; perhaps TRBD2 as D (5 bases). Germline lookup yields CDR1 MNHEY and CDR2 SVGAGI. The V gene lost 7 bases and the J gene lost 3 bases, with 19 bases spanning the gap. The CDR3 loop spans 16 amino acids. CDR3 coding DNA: TGTGCCAGCACTTTACGGGGATCGAGATTCTACAATGAGCAGTTCTTC. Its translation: CASTLRGSRFYNEQFF.

CDR3: CASSVGSSGTLYEQYF. The CDR3 bases are TGTGCCAGCAGCGTAGGGTCGAGCGGGACCCTCTACGAGCAGTACTTC. The J gene is TRBJ2-7, the V gene TRBV9, with TRBD2 matching 7 bases. This CDR3 is built from 16 residues. Per germline, CDR1 SGDLS and CDR2 YYNGEE. The J segment lost 3 bases and the V segment lost 0 bases, leaving 9 bases of the junction unmatched.

For the CDR3, the DNA is TGCGCCAGCAGCCGCGACTTCACCGGGACAGGGAACACCGGGGAGCTGTTTTTT. Its translation is CASSRDFTGTGNTGELFF. The chain links TRBV4-1 to TRBJ2-2; TRBD1 matches at 8 bases. The ends lost 4 bases at V and 1 base at J; junction bases unmatched: 11. This CDR3 comprises 18 residues. Per the germline V gene, CDR1 is MGHRA and CDR2 is YSYEKL.

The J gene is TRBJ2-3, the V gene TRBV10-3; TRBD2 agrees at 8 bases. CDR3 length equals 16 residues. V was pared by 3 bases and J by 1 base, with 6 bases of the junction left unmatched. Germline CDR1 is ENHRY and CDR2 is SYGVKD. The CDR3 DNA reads TGTGCCATCAGTGACCCCTGGGGACTAGGCACAGATACGCAGTATTTT. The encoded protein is CAISDPWGLGTDTQYF.

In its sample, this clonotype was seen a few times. CDR3 sequence reads: CASTTWGGTTYEQYF. DNA of the CDR3: TGTGCCAGCACCACTTGGGGGGGGACTACCTACGAGCAGTACTTC. The rearrangement uses TRBV11-2 and TRBJ2-7; the match to TRBD2 covers 7 bases. The CDR3 length is 15 residues. The germline gives CDR1 SGHAT, CDR2 FQNNGV. V shed 7 bases and J 2 bases; nucleotides not matched to a gene: 11.

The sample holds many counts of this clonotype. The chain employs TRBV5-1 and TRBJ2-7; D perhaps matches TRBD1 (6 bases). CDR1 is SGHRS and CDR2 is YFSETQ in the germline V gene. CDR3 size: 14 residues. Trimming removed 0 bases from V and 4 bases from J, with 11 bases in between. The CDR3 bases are TGCGCCAGCAGCTTGGCTGACAGGAGATACGAGCAGTACTTC. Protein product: CASSLADRRYEQYF.

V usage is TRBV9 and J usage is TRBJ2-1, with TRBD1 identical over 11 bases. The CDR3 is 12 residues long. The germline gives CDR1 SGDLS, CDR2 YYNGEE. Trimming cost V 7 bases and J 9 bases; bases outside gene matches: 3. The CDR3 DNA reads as TGTGCCAGCGGACAGGGGGCACTTGAGCAGTTCTTC. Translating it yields CASGQGALEQFF.

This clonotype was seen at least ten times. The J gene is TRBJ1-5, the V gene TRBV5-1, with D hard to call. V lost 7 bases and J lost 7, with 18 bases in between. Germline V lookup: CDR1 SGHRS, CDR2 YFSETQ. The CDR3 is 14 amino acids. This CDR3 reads CASSEGGGRQPQHF. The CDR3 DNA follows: TGCGCCAGCTCCGAGGGAGGAGGGAGACAGCCCCAGCATTTT.

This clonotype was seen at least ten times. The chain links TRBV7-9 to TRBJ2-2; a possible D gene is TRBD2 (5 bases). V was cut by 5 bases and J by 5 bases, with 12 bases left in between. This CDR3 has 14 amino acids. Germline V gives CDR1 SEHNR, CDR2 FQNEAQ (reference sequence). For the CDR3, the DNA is TGTGCCAGCAGCCCCCGGGAAGAGACCGGGGAGCTGTTTTTT. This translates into CASSPREETGELFF. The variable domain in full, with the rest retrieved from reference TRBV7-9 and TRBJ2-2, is DTGVSQNPRHKITKRGQNVTFRCDPISEHNRLYWYRQTLGQGPEFLTYFQNEAQLEKSRLLSDRFSAERPKGSFSTLEIQRTEQGDSAMYLCASSPREETGELFFGEGSRLTVL.

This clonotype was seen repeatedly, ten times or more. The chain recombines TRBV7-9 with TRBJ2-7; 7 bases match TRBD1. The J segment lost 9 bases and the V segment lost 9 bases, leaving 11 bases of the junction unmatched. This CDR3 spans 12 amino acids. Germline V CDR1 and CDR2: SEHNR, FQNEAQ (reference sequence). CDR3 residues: CASTYRGSGQYF. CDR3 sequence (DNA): TGTGCCAGTACCTACAGGGGAAGCGGGCAGTACTTC.

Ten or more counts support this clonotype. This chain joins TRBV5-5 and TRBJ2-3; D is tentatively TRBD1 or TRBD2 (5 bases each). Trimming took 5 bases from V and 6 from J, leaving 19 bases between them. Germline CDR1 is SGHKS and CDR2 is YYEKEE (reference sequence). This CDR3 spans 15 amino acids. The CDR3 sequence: CASSSSGTASDTQYF. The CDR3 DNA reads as TGTGCCAGCAGTTCCTCCGGGACGGCCAGTGATACGCAGTATTTT.

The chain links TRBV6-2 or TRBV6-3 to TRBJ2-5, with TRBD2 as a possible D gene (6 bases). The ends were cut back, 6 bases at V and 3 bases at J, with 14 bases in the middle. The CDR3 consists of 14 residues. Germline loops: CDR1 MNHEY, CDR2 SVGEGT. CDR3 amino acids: CASSPHPGEETQYF. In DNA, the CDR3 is TGTGCCAGCAGCCCACACCCGGGAGAAGAGACCCAGTACTTC.

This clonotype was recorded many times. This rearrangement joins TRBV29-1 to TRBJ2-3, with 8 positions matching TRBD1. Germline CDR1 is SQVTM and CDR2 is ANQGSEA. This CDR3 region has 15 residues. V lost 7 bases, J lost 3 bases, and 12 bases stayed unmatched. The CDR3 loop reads CSGSPQGARTDTQYF. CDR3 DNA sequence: TGCAGCGGGAGTCCCCAGGGGGCGAGGACAGATACGCAGTATTTT.

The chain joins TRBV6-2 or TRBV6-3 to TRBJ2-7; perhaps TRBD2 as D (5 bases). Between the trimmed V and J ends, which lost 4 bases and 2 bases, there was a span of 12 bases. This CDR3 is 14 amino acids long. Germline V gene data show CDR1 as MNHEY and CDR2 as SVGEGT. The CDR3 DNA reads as TGTGCCAGCAGTTTCAACGGGAACGCCTACGAGCAGTACTTC. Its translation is CASSFNGNAYEQYF.

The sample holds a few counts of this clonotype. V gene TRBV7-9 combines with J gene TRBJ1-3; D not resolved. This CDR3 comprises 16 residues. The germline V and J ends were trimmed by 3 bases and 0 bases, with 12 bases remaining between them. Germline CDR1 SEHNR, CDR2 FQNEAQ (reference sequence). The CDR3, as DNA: TGTGCCAGCAGCTTGTCTCGCAGTATCTCTGGAAACACCATATATTTT. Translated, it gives CASSLSRSISGNTIYF.